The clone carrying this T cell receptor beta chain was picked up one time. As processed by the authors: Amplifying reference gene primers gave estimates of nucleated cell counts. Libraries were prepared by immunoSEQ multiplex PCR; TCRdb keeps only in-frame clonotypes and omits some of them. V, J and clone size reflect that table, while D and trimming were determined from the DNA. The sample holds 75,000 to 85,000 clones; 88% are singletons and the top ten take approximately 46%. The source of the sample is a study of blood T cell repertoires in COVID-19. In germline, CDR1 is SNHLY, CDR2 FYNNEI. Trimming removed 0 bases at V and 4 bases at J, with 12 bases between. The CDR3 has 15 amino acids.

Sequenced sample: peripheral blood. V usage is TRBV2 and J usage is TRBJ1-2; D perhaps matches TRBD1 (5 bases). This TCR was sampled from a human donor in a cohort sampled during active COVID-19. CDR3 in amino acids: CASSEAGQVSYGYTF. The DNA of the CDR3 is TGTGCCAGCAGTGAAGCTGGACAAGTCTCCTATGGCTACACCTTC.